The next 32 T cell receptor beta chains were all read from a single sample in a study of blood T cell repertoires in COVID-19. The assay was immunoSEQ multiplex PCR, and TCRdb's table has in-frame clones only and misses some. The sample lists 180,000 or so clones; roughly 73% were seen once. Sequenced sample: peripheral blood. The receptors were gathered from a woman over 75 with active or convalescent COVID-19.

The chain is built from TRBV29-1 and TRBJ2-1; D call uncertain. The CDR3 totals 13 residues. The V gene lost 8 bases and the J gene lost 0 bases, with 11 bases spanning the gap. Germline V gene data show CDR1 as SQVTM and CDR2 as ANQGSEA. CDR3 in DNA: TGCAGCTCCAAAACGAGCTCCTACAATGAGCAGTTCTTC. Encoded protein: CSSKTSSYNEQFF.

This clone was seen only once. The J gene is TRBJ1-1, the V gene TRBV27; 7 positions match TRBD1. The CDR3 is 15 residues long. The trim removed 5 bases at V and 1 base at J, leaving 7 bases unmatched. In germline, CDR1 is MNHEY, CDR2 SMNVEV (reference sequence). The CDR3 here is CASSLRQGWNTEAFF. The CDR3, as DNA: TGTGCCAGCAGTCTCCGACAGGGTTGGAACACTGAAGCTTTCTTT.

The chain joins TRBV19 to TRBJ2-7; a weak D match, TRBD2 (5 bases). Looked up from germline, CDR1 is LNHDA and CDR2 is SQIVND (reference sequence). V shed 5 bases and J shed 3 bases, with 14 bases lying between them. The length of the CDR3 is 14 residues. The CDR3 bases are TGTGCCAGTAGTCCGGGGTTCTTCGTCTACGAGCAGTACTTC. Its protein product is CASSPGFFVYEQYF.

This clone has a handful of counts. The DNA of the CDR3 is TGTGCCAGCAGCGTGTGGGTGGGCTCCGAGCAGTACTTC. Translated: CASSVWVGSEQYF. This chain joins TRBV9 and TRBJ2-7; unclear D gene. CDR3 length: 13 residues. Looked up from germline, CDR1 is SGDLS and CDR2 is YYNGEE. V lost 2 bases and J lost 6, with 12 bases in between.

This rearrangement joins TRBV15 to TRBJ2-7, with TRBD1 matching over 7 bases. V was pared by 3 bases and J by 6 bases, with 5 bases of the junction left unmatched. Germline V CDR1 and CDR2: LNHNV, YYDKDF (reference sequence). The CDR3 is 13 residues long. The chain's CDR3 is CATSSGTVGEQYF. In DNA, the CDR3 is TGTGCCACCAGCAGCGGGACAGTCGGCGAGCAGTACTTC.

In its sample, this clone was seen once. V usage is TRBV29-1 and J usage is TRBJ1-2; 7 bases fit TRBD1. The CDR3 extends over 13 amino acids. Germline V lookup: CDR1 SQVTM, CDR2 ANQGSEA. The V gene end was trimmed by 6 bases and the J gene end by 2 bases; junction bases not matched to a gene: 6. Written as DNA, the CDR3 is TGCAGCGTCGCGGACAGGTGGAACTATGGCTACACCTTC. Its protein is CSVADRWNYGYTF.

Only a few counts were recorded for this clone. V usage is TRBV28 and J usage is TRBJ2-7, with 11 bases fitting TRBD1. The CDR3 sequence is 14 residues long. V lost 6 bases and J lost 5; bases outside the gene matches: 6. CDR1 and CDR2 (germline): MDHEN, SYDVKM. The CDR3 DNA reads TGTGCCAGCAGCCTGAGGACAGGGGGCGACGAGCAGTACTTC. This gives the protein CASSLRTGGDEQYF.

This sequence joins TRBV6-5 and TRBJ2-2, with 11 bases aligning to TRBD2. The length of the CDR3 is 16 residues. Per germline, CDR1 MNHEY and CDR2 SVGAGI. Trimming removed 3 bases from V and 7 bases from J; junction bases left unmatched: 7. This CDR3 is CASSYFVAGGIGELFF. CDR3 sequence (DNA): TGTGCCAGCAGTTATTTTGTAGCGGGGGGGATCGGGGAGCTGTTTTTT.

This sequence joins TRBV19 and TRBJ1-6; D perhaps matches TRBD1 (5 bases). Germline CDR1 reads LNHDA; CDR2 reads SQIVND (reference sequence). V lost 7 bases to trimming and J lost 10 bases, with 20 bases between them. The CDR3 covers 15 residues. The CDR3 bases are TGTGCCAGTAACCCCGGCCGGGGGAGATGGTCACCCCTCCACTTT. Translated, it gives CASNPGRGRWSPLHF.

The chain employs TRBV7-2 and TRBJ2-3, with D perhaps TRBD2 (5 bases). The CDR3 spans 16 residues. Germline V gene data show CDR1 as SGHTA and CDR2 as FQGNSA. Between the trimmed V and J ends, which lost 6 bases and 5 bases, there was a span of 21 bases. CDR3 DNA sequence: TGTGCCAGCAGACCAGGCGGCCGAGGGTCAAGAGATACGCAGTATTTT. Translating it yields CASRPGGRGSRDTQYF.

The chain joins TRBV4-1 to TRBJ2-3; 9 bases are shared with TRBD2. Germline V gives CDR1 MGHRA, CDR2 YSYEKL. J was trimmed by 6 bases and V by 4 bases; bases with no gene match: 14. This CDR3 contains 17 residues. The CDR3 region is CASSLRQSGLASDTQYF. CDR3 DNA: TGCGCCAGCAGCCTTCGACAATCGGGACTAGCATCCGATACGCAGTATTTT.

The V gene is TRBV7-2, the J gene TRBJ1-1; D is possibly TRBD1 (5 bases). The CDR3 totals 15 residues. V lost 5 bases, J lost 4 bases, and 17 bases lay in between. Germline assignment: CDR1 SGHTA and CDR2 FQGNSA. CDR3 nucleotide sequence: TGTGCCAGCAGCCCTAACCCAGGGCTGGTCACTGAAGCTTTCTTT. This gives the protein CASSPNPGLVTEAFF.

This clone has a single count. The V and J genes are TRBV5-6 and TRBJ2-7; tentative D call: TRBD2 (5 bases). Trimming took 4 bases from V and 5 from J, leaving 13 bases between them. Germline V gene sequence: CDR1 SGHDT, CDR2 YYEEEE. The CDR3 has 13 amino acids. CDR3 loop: CASSAIQEDEQYF. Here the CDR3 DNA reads TGTGCCAGCAGCGCTATTCAGGAGGACGAGCAGTACTTC.

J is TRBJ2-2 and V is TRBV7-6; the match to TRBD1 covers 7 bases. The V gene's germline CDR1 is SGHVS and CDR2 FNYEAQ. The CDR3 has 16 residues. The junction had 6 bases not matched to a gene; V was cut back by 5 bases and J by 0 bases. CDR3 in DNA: TGTGCCAGCAGCCTAGACAGGGTCCCGAACACCGGGGAGCTGTTTTTT. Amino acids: CASSLDRVPNTGELFF.

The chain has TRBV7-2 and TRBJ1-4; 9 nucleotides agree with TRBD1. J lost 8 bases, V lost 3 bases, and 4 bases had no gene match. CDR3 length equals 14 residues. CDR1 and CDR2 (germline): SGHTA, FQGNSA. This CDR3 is CASSFGTGLEKLFF. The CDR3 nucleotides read TGTGCCAGCAGCTTCGGGACAGGGTTAGAAAAACTGTTTTTT.

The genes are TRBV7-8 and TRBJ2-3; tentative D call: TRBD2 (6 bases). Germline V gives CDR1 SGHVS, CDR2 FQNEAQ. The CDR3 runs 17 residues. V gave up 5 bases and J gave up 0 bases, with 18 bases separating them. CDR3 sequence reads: CASSRGDSYRSTDTQYF. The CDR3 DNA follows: TGTGCCAGCAGCCGCGGGGACTCCTACCGCAGCACAGATACGCAGTATTTT.

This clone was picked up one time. This chain's CDR3 is CASSLGSRAGLAEAFF. CDR3 bases: TGTGCCAGCAGCTTAGGGTCAAGGGCGGGATTGGCTGAAGCTTTCTTT. The V gene is TRBV7-6, the J gene TRBJ1-1; D gene ambiguous. Germline V gene sequence: CDR1 SGHVS, CDR2 FNYEAQ. CDR3 length equals 16 residues. The germline V and J ends were trimmed by 1 base and 6 bases, with 18 bases remaining between them.

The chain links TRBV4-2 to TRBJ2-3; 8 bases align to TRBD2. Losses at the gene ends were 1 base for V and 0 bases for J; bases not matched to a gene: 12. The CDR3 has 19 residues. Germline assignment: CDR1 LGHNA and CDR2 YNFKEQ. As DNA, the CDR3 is TGTGCCAGCAGCCAAGGTGGTAGCGGGGACTCTTTTAGCACAGATACGCAGTATTTT. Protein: CASSQGGSGDSFSTDTQYF.

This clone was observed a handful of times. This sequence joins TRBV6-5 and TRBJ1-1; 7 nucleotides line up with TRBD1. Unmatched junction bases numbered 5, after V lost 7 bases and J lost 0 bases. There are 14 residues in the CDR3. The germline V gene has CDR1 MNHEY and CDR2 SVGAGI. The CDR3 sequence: CASILTGMNTEAFF. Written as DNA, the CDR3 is TGTGCCAGCATTCTGACAGGGATGAACACTGAAGCTTTCTTT.

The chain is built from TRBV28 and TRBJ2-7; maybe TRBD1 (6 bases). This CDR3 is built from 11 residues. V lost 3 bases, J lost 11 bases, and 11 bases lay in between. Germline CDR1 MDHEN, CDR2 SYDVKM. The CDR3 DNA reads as TGTGCCAGCAGTTTCAGGGCAGGGGAGTACTTC. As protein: CASSFRAGEYF. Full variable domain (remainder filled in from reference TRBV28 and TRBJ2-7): DVKVTQSSRYLVKRTGEKVFLECVQDMDHENMFWYRQDPGLGLRLIYFSYDVKMKEKGDIPEGYSVSREKKERFSLILESASTNQTSMYLCASSFRAGEYFGPGTRLTVT.

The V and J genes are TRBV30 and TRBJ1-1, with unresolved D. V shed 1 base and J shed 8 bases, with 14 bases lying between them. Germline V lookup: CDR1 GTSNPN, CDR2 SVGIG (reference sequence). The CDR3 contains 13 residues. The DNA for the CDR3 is TGTGCCTGGAGTGAGACACGTATAAGCGAAGCTTTCTTT. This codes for CAWSETRISEAFF.

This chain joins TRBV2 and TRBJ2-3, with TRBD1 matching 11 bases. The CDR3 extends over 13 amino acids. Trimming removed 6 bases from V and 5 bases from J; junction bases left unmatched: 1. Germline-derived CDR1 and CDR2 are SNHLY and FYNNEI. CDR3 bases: TGTGCCAGCAGGGGACAGGGGGAAGATACGCAGTATTTT. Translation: CASRGQGEDTQYF.

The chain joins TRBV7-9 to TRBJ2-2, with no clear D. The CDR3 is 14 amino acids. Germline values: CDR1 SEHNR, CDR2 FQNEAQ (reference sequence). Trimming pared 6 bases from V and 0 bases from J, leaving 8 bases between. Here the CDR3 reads CASRPSANTGELFF. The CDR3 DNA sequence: TGTGCCAGCAGACCCAGTGCGAACACCGGGGAGCTGTTTTTT.

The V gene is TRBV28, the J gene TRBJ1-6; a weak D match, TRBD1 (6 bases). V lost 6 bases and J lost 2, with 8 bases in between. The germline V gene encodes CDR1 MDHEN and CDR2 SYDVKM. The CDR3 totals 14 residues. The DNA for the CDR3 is TGTGCCAGCAGCAGGACAGCCTATAATTCACCCCTCCACTTT. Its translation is CASSRTAYNSPLHF.

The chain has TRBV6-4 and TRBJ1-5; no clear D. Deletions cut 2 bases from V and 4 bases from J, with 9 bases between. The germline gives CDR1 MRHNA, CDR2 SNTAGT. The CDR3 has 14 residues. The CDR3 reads CASSDGSGNQPQHF. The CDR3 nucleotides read TGTGCCAGCAGTGACGGGTCGGGGAATCAGCCCCAGCATTTT.

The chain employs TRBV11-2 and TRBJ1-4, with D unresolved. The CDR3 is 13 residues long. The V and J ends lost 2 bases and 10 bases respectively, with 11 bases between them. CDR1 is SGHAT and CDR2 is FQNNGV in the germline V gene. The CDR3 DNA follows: TGTGCCAGCAGCTTACATCGAGAGGGAAAACTGTTTTTT. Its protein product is CASSLHREGKLFF.

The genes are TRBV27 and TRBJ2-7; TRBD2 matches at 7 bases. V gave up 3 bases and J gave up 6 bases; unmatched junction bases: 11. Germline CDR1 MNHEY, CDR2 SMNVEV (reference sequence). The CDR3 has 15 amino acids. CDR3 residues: CASSFSGRGTGEQYF. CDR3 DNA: TGTGCCAGCAGTTTTTCCGGGCGGGGGACCGGCGAGCAGTACTTC.

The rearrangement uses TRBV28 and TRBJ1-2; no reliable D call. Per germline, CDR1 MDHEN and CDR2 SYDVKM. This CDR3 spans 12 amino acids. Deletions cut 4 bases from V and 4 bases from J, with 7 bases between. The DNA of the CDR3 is TGTGCCAGCAGTTCCAGGATCTATGGCTACACCTTC. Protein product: CASSSRIYGYTF.

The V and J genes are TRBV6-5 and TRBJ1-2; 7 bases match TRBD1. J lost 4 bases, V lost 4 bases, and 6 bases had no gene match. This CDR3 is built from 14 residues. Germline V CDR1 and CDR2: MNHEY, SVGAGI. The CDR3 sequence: CASSFGGQSYGYTF. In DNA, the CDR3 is TGTGCCAGCAGTTTTGGGGGACAGAGCTATGGCTACACCTTC.

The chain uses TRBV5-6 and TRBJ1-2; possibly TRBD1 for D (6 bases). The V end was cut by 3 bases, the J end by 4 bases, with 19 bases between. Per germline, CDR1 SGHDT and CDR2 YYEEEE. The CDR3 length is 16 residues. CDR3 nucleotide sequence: TGTGCCAGCAGCTCCAACCTCAGGGGACTAGGCTATGGCTACACCTTC. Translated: CASSSNLRGLGYGYTF.

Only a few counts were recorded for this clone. CDR3 in amino acids: CASSLPSSYGYTF. The CDR3 coding sequence is TGTGCCAGCAGTTTACCCTCGAGCTATGGCTACACCTTC. This chain links TRBV6-2 or TRBV6-3 with TRBJ1-2, with D hard to call. This CDR3 has 13 amino acids. Germline V gene lookup returns CDR1 MNHEY and CDR2 SVGEGT. Deletions cut 4 bases from V and 4 bases from J, with 10 bases between.

CDR3 sequence reads: CASQVGGNGNTIYF. As DNA, the CDR3 is TGTGCCAGCCAGGTGGGAGGGAACGGAAACACCATATATTTT. The chain employs TRBV6-5 and TRBJ1-3; D remains unclear. Germline-derived CDR1 and CDR2 are MNHEY and SVGAGI. With 8 bases removed from V and 4 bases from J, the gap between germline ends came to 15 bases. This CDR3 has 14 amino acids.